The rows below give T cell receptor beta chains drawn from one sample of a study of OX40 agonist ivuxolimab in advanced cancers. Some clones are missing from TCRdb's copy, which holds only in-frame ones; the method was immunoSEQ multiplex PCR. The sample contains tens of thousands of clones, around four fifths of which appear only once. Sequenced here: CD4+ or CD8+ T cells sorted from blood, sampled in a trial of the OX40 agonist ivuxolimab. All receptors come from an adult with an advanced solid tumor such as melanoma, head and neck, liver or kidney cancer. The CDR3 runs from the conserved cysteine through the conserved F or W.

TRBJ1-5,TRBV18,CASSPQGGGNQPQHF
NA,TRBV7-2,CASSLTVPSGSVSYEQYF
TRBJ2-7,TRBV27,CASTPGPGGIYEQYF
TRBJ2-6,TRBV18,CASSPRASSGTSGANVLTF
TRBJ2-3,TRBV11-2,CASSLGWDTQYF
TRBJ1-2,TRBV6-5,CASSYSRQGIYGYTF
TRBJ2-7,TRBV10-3,CAISDPDRRASYEQYF
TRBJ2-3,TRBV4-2,CASSQYRGASGSSDTQYF
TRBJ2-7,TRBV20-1,CSAGDRGQYF
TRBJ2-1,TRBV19,CASSIDEGLAVSSYNEQFF
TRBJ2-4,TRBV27,CASSFSPGQENIQYF
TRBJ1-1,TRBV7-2,CASSLPGARAFF
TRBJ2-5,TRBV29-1,CSVGAGGSGETQYF
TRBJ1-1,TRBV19,CASGLMNTEAFF